These 10 T cell receptor beta chains came from one sample sequenced in a study of vaccination and CD4 T cells after COVID-19. With the Oncomine TCR Beta short-read assay, DNA from cultured CD4+ T cells was sequenced. TCRdb reprocessed the PCR reads via MiXCR and lists one record per CDR3 protein. The table lists about 13,000 distinct CDR3 sequences, 61% of them singletons. The treatment was: approximately 9-day PBMC culture with coronavirus spike peptide pools or control peptides (ViraFEST assay). For these receptors, no antigen is known. Sequencing was done on a sample of CD4+ T cells from blood, cultured in vitro. Receptors were obtained from a human donor who had recovered from COVID-19.

There are a few counts of this clonotype. V and J are TRBV4-2 and TRBJ2-2, with 9 bases aligning to TRBD2. The V and J ends lost 6 bases and 7 bases, in that order; junction bases with no gene match: 6. Per the germline V gene, CDR1 is LGHNA and CDR2 is YNFKEQ. This CDR3 is built from 14 residues. CDR3 region: CASRSSGNGGELFF. The CDR3 DNA is TGTGCCAGCAGGTCTAGCGGGAATGGCGGGGAGCTGTTTTTT.

This clonotype was observed a few times. V usage is TRBV25-1 and J usage is TRBJ1-2; 7 bases match TRBD1. This CDR3 contains 17 residues. CDR1 is MGHDK, CDR2 SYGVNS, per germline. V gave up 1 base and J gave up 4 bases; unmatched junction bases: 12. CDR3 region: CASSEFVLVQGTYGYTF. The CDR3 DNA reads as TGTGCCAGCAGTGAATTTGTACTCGTACAGGGGACCTATGGCTACACCTTC.

This chain connects TRBV6-1 to TRBJ1-2; 9 bases match TRBD1. V gave up 5 bases and J gave up 7 bases; unmatched junction bases: 11. The CDR3 length is 15 residues. Germline V gives CDR1 MNHNS, CDR2 SASEGT. CDR3 loop: CASSLYGQGLSGYTF. The CDR3 nucleotides are TGTGCCAGCAGTCTTTATGGACAGGGGCTTTCTGGCTACACCTTC.

The J gene is TRBJ2-3, the V gene TRBV19; D might be TRBD2 (5 bases). The CDR3 has 15 amino acids. Trimming stripped 6 bases from V and 2 bases from J, with 15 bases between. Germline V gene sequence: CDR1 LNHDA, CDR2 SQIVND (reference sequence). The CDR3 region is CASSLGDRDTDTQYF. The CDR3 DNA follows: TGTGCCAGTAGCCTCGGGGATCGGGACACAGATACGCAGTATTTT.

This chain links TRBV7-8 with TRBJ1-2; tentative D call: TRBD1 (5 bases). V shed 5 bases and J shed 3 bases, with 19 bases lying between them. This CDR3 contains 16 residues. Germline V lookup: CDR1 SGHVS, CDR2 FQNEAQ. The CDR3 bases are TGTGCCAGCAGCCTTTCTCGGGACCCGGGGTACTATGGCTACACCTTC. Its protein product is CASSLSRDPGYYGYTF.

The rearrangement uses TRBV30 and TRBJ2-7; a weak D match, TRBD1 (6 bases). V was trimmed by 4 bases and J by 8 bases, leaving 21 bases between them. Germline V CDR1 and CDR2: GTSNPN, SVGIG (reference sequence). The CDR3 loop spans 14 amino acids. CDR3 DNA: TGTGCCTGGACCATCCGACGACAGGAGTACAAGCAGTACTTC. This encodes CAWTIRRQEYKQYF.

V is TRBV4-3 and J is TRBJ1-1; D unclear. Germline V CDR1 and CDR2: LGHNA, YSLEER. This CDR3 comprises 12 residues. Trimming stripped 3 bases from V and 4 bases from J, with 6 bases between. CDR3 loop: CASSHSGTEAFF. In DNA form, the CDR3 reads TGCGCCAGCAGCCATTCCGGCACTGAAGCTTTCTTT.

This chain uses TRBV18 with TRBJ1-2; D unclear. Trimming took 6 bases from V and 3 from J, leaving 20 bases between them. The CDR3 has 16 amino acids. Germline-derived CDR1 and CDR2 are KGHSH and LQKENI. This chain's CDR3 is CASSRIRGIGDYGYTF. In DNA form, the CDR3 reads TGTGCCAGCTCCCGTATCCGAGGGATCGGGGACTATGGCTACACCTTC.

The chain links TRBV5-5 to TRBJ2-7; D might be TRBD1 (6 bases). Germline assignment: CDR1 SGHKS and CDR2 YYEKEE (reference sequence). The CDR3 contains 14 residues. Deletions cut 1 base from V and 2 bases from J, with 10 bases between. The CDR3 protein is CASSLTGFTYEQYF. CDR3 sequence (DNA): TGTGCCAGCAGCTTGACAGGGTTCACCTACGAGCAGTACTTC.

The J gene is TRBJ1-6, the V gene TRBV7-2, with D hard to call. Germline V gives CDR1 SGHTA, CDR2 FQGNSA. There are 15 residues in the CDR3. V shed 6 bases and J shed 13 bases, with 22 bases lying between them. The CDR3 nucleotides read TGTGCCAGCAGTATACACCCGGACGGAGCTATCCCCCTCCACTTT. It encodes CASSIHPDGAIPLHF.